This T cell receptor (beta chain) comes out of a study of identical twins. This clonotype came up a few times. Antigen: not known. Unique molecular identifiers were present on cDNA, and template switching added a universal primer site. TCRdb ran MiXCR on the 5' RACE reads and lists one entry per CDR3 protein. The repertoire holds 470,000 or so distinct CDR3 sequences, with 20% to 25% as singletons. CDR1 and CDR2 from the germline V gene are SGHRS and YFSETQ. V lost 0 bases, J lost 6 bases, and 16 bases lay in between. This CDR3 contains 16 residues. Findings and limits, study-wide: While abundant cord blood beta clonotypes carried fewer insertions, memory repertoires showed no such pattern.

The data also belong to a second study, concerning T cells expressing NK-cell markers. As that report states: Several experiments added an anti-gamma-delta TCR antibody to sort only alpha-beta TCR T cells. Several donors' CD3+CD56-NKG2C+ cells were dominated by the same clonotypes.

The receptor's source is a woman under 30 in good health. Specimen: CD4+ T cells sorted from blood. The rearrangement uses TRBV5-1 and TRBJ2-1, with a possible D match to TRBD2 (5 bases). For the CDR3, the DNA is TGCGCCAGCAGCTTGGCCGCGGCTAGCCGACGCAATGAGCAGTTCTTC. As protein: CASSLAAASRRNEQFF.